A single sample gave rise to the 22 T cell receptor beta chains below, sequenced in a study of molecular identifiers for immune sequencing clone quantification. MiXCR, applied by TCRdb to the PCR reads, yields one record per CDR3 protein. The sample has under 600,000 distinct CDR3 sequences, about 25% seen once. Sequenced: naive CD8+ T cells from blood, with Jurkat cell RNA spiked in. The sample's subset: FACS-sorted CD8+CD4-CCR7+CD45RA+ naive T cells. These receptors originate from a human donor in good health. Some libraries in this study had Jurkat cell RNA spiked in.

This clonotype was recorded at least ten times. The V and J genes are TRBV4-2 and TRBJ2-7; 9 bases are a match to TRBD2. The V segment lost 0 bases and the J segment 5 bases; nucleotides outside the gene matches: 2. This CDR3 contains 14 residues. Germline V gene data show CDR1 as LGHNA and CDR2 as YNFKEQ. The CDR3 spells CASSQEIAGDEQYF. The CDR3 nucleotides are TGTGCCAGCAGCCAAGAAATAGCGGGGGACGAGCAGTACTTC.

This clonotype was observed many times. The rearrangement links TRBV18 to TRBJ2-3; D gene uncertain. The CDR3 loop spans 11 amino acids. Per the germline V gene, CDR1 is KGHSH and CDR2 is LQKENI. Deletions cut 8 bases from V and 3 bases from J, with 6 bases between. CDR3 sequence reads: CASPGTDTQYF. CDR3 nucleotides: TGTGCCAGCCCCGGGACAGATACGCAGTATTTT.

This rearrangement joins TRBV27 to TRBJ2-7; possible D gene TRBD1, 5 bases. V was pared by 4 bases and J by 0 bases, with 10 bases between. The CDR3 totals 14 residues. Germline CDR1 reads MNHEY; CDR2 reads SMNVEV (reference sequence). DNA of the CDR3: TGTGCCAGCAGTTCCGCAGACAGCTCCTACGAGCAGTACTTC. Encoded protein: CASSSADSSYEQYF.

Many counts were recorded for this clonotype. The J gene is TRBJ2-5, the V gene TRBV6-2 or TRBV6-3, with a possible D match to TRBD2 (5 bases). Germline CDR1 MNHEY, CDR2 SVGEGT. Trimming took 6 bases from V and 1 from J, leaving 12 bases between them. This CDR3 is built from 14 residues. The CDR3 DNA follows: TGTGCCAGCAGCTTAGGTCTAGCCCAAGAGACCCAGTACTTC. Protein: CASSLGLAQETQYF.

With regard to this clonotype: Possible read error: a much larger clone is one base away. The V and J genes are TRBV5-1 and TRBJ1-1, with D possibly being TRBD1 (5 bases). V dropped 2 bases and J dropped 4 bases, with 9 bases sitting between them. The CDR3 loop spans 13 amino acids. The germline CDR1 and CDR2 sequences are SGHRS and YFSETQ. This CDR3 is CASSLAGITEAFF. DNA for the CDR3: TGCGCCAGCAGCTTAGCAGGGATCACTGAAGCTTTCTTT.

The chain uses TRBV30 and TRBJ1-1; D is possibly TRBD1 (5 bases). V was trimmed by 1 base and J by 2 bases, leaving 11 bases between them. Germline-derived CDR1 and CDR2 are GTSNPN and SVGIG (reference sequence). CDR3 length equals 14 residues. The CDR3 nucleotides read TGTGCCTGGAGTGCCGGGGCGATAAACACTGAAGCTTTCTTT. It translates to CAWSAGAINTEAFF.

The chain uses TRBV19 and TRBJ2-7; D possibly corresponds to TRBD2 (5 bases). Trimming stripped 2 bases from V and 2 bases from J, with 16 bases between. The CDR3 runs 16 residues. CDR1 LNHDA and CDR2 SQIVND come from the germline V gene (reference sequence). Here the CDR3 DNA reads TGTGCCAGTAGTATAACTGGGGAGAGGACCACCTACGAGCAGTACTTC. Its translation: CASSITGERTTYEQYF.

Comments on this clonotype: This CDR3 fails to terminate in the conserved phenylalanine or tryptophan, so it likely reflects a read error. The rearrangement uses TRBV27 and TRBJ1-6; D call uncertain. V lost 3 bases to trimming and J lost 4 bases, with 4 bases between them. This CDR3 contains 13 residues. Germline V CDR1 and CDR2: MNHEY, SMNVEV (reference sequence). CDR3 nucleotide sequence: TGTGCCAGCAGTTTGAAGTATAATTCACCCCTCCACTCT. Translated, it gives CASSLKYNSPLHS.

As to this clonotype: A single base separates this from a much larger clone, so it may be a read error. Lacking the conserved final phenylalanine or tryptophan, this CDR3 likely reflects a read error. The chain joins TRBV7-6 to TRBJ1-3; 8 bases fit TRBD1. Per the germline V gene, CDR1 is SGHVS and CDR2 is FNYEAQ. The ends lost 5 bases at V and 4 bases at J; junction bases unmatched: 7. This CDR3 is 15 amino acids long. DNA of the CDR3: TGTGCCAGCAGCGGGACAGGAGTAATCGGAAACACCATATATTCT. It is translated as CASSGTGVIGNTIYS.

This clonotype was detected a few times. This chain joins TRBV5-6 and TRBJ1-3; TRBD1 is a possible D gene (5 bases). CDR1 SGHDT and CDR2 YYEEEE come from the germline V gene. The CDR3 is 15 amino acids. Trimming cost V 0 bases and J 1 base, with 8 bases left between them. The CDR3 nucleotides are TGTGCCAGCAGCTTGGAGGGGCTTTCTGGAAACACCATATATTTT. It specifies CASSLEGLSGNTIYF.

Comment on this clonotype: A much larger clone lies one base from this, so it may be a read error. It is likely a read error, because the conserved phenylalanine at the end of the CDR3 is missing. V usage is TRBV7-2 and J usage is TRBJ2-5; 12 nucleotides agree with TRBD2. The CDR3 is 15 residues long. CDR1 is SGHTA, CDR2 FQGNSA, per germline. V lost 5 bases and J lost 2; bases outside the gene matches: 3. This chain's CDR3 is CASSRTSGDQETQYI. For the CDR3, the DNA is TGTGCCAGCAGCCGGACTAGCGGGGATCAAGAGACCCAGTACATC.

This chain uses TRBV20-1 with TRBJ2-3, with TRBD2 matching 9 bases. Germline trimming cut 1 base from V and 3 bases from J; bases unmatched to any gene: 2. CDR1 and CDR2 (germline): DFQATT, SNEGSKA (reference sequence). The CDR3 spans 14 residues. Here the CDR3 reads CSARVAGETDTQYF. DNA of the CDR3: TGCAGTGCTAGAGTAGCGGGGGAAACAGATACGCAGTATTTT.

This clonotype was recorded many times. The chain joins TRBV13 to TRBJ2-5; TRBD1 might be the D (5 bases). Germline V gene sequence: CDR1 PRHDT, CDR2 FYEKMQ (reference sequence). The V end lost 4 bases, the J end lost 1 base, and 7 bases lay between the germline ends. The CDR3 extends over 13 amino acids. The CDR3 sequence: CASSYRSQETQYF. DNA for the CDR3: TGTGCCAGCAGCTACAGGAGCCAAGAGACCCAGTACTTC.

V usage is TRBV4-1 and J usage is TRBJ2-3; D may correspond to TRBD1 or TRBD2 (5 bases each). Germline CDR1 is MGHRA and CDR2 is YSYEKL. Trimming removed 5 bases from V and 4 bases from J, with 19 bases in between. CDR3 size: 16 residues. Here the CDR3 reads CASSSMGPPTPDTQYF. In nucleotides, the CDR3 is TGCGCCAGCAGCTCTATGGGACCTCCGACCCCAGATACGCAGTATTTT.

As to this clonotype: This sequence may be a read error, since a much larger clone differs from it by one base. This chain connects TRBV28 to TRBJ1-5, with D possibly matching TRBD1 (5 bases). Looked up from germline, CDR1 is MDHEN and CDR2 is SYDVKM. The CDR3 is made up of 15 amino acids. Here the CDR3 reads CARSPSSDNWPPQHF. CDR3 bases: TGTGCCCGCAGCCCGTCCTCGGACAATTGGCCGCCCCAGCATTTT.

The V call is TRBV7-2, the J call TRBJ2-7; TRBD1 matches at 9 bases. J gave up 1 base and V 5 bases, and 15 bases lay outside the gene matches. The CDR3 covers 18 residues. In germline, CDR1 is SGHTA, CDR2 FQGNSA. The CDR3 loop reads CASSLLPGQGITSYEQYF. The CDR3 DNA is TGTGCCAGCAGCCTCCTCCCGGGACAGGGTATAACTTCCTACGAGCAGTACTTC.

The chain couples TRBV7-2 to TRBJ2-1, with D tentatively TRBD1 (5 bases). The germline V and J ends were trimmed by 7 bases and 8 bases, with 18 bases remaining between them. Germline values: CDR1 SGHTA, CDR2 FQGNSA. This CDR3 has 14 amino acids. CDR3 nucleotides: TGTGCCAGCAACGCCATCTCAGGGTACCATGAGCAGTTCTTC. It encodes CASNAISGYHEQFF.

The chain couples TRBV7-6 to TRBJ2-7, with D unclear. The CDR3 is 14 residues long. The ends were cut back, 1 base at V and 5 bases at J, with 12 bases in the middle. CDR1 and CDR2 from the germline V gene are SGHVS and FNYEAQ. The CDR3 DNA follows: TGTGCCAGCAGCTTAGTGGGCGTTGGGGACGAGCAGTACTTC. The encoded protein is CASSLVGVGDEQYF.

Notes on this clonotype: A much larger clone lies one base from this, so it may be a read error. V usage is TRBV13 and J usage is TRBJ1-4; D is ambiguous. V was pared by 7 bases and J by 6 bases, with 15 bases between. Germline V gives CDR1 PRHDT, CDR2 FYEKMQ (reference sequence). CDR3 length equals 14 residues. CDR3 region: CASTRHKPDEKLFF. The CDR3 DNA reads as TGTGCCAGCACCCGTCACAAACCTGATGAAAAACTGTTTTTT. Combining the CDR3 with reference TRBV13 and TRBJ1-4 gives the whole variable domain AAGVIQSPRHLIKEKRETATLKCYPIPRHDTVYWYQQGPGQDPQFLISFYEKMQSDKGSIPDRFSAQQFSDYHSELNMSSLELGDSALYFCASTRHKPDEKLFFGSGTQLSVL.

This clonotype has only one observation. The V call is TRBV3-1, the J call TRBJ2-7; D tentatively reads TRBD1 or TRBD2 (6 bases each). The V gene lost 3 bases and the J gene lost 2 bases, with 14 bases spanning the gap. CDR3 size: 15 residues. In germline, CDR1 is LGHDT, CDR2 YNNKEL (reference sequence). CDR3 region: CASSHRRDIAYEQYF. The CDR3 coding sequence is TGTGCCAGCAGCCATCGGCGGGACATCGCCTACGAGCAGTACTTC.

On this clonotype itself: A much larger clone lies a single base off, so this may be a read error. This chain links TRBV6-2 or TRBV6-3 with TRBJ2-5; TRBD1 matches at 7 bases. The better agreement between TRBJ2-1 and the DNA end casts doubt on the J call. From germline, CDR1 is MNHEY and CDR2 SVGEGT. CDR3 length: 14 residues. DNA for the CDR3: TGTGCCAGCAGTTCCGGGACAGTCCAAGAGACCCAGTTCTTC. The encoded protein is CASSSGTVQETQFF.

This clonotype has a handful of counts. The chain uses TRBV6-2 or TRBV6-3 and TRBJ1-1; D is unresolved. The V gene lost 2 bases and the J gene lost 1 base, with 8 bases spanning the gap. Germline V CDR1 and CDR2: MNHEY, SVGEGT. The CDR3 consists of 14 residues. The DNA for the CDR3 is TGTGCCAGCAGTTACGCGACGTCGAACACTGAAGCTTTCTTT. Its protein product is CASSYATSNTEAFF.